The 7 T cell receptor beta chains reported below all come from one sample, sequenced in a study of T cells in localized non-small cell lung cancer. Assay: immunoSEQ multiplex PCR; the TCRdb copy retains only in-frame clones and omits some. The sample comprises under 35,000 clones, about four fifths of which are singletons, and 15% to 20% rests with the top ten. Specimen: peripheral blood, collected before any cancer treatment. All receptors come from a male donor aged 60 or older with stage III squamous cell lung carcinoma.

The V gene is TRBV4-3, the J gene TRBJ2-7, with 9 bases that match TRBD1. Germline CDR1 is LGHNA and CDR2 is YSLEER. Trimming cost V 4 bases and J 3 bases; bases outside gene matches: 4. The CDR3 has 14 amino acids. The CDR3 region has the DNA TGCGCCAGCAGCCCCGGGACAGGGAGCTACGAGCAGTACTTC. This gives the protein CASSPGTGSYEQYF.

For this clone: This sample also contains other DNA sequences that code for the same CDR3. This chain uses TRBV7-9 with TRBJ2-7; TRBD1 or TRBD2 may be the D gene (5 bases each). V was shortened by 0 bases and J by 3 bases, with 15 bases between the two germline ends. This CDR3 comprises 16 residues. The germline gives CDR1 SEHNR, CDR2 FQNEAQ (reference sequence). CDR3 DNA: TGTGCCAGCAGCTTAGCTTCGGGACGGGGATACTACGAGCAGTACTTC. Translated: CASSLASGRGYYEQYF.

The rearrangement links TRBV5-3 to TRBJ2-1, with 8 bases fitting TRBD2. TRBV5-3 is an open reading frame whose function is uncertain. The trim removed 0 bases at V and 6 bases at J, leaving 8 bases unmatched. The length of the CDR3 is 16 residues. The CDR3 nucleotides read TGTGCCAGAAGCTTGGTTCTACGTCGGGGGGGCAATGAGCAGTTCTTC. It translates to CARSLVLRRGGNEQFF.

V and J are TRBV28 and TRBJ1-5; D ambiguous. The V and J ends lost 6 bases and 5 bases respectively, with 8 bases between them. This CDR3 is built from 12 residues. CDR1 is MDHEN and CDR2 is SYDVKM in the germline V gene. CDR3 residues: CASRFRYQPQHF. CDR3 in DNA: TGTGCCAGCAGGTTCAGGTATCAGCCCCAGCATTTT.

V and J are TRBV2 and TRBJ2-7; 11 bases map to TRBD2. Germline V gene lookup returns CDR1 SNHLY and CDR2 FYNNEI. V trimming: 7 bases; J trimming: 5 bases; junction bases outside the gene matches: 10. The CDR3 covers 15 residues. The CDR3 region has the DNA TGTGCCAGCAATCTACTAGCGGGGGCCATCCACGAGCAGTACTTC. It codes for CASNLLAGAIHEQYF.

This clone is a singleton in its sample. The chain has TRBV6-6 and TRBJ1-1; TRBD1 is a possible D gene (5 bases). The V end was cut by 2 bases, the J end by 2 bases, with 15 bases between. The CDR3 is 16 residues long. Germline CDR1 is MNHNY and CDR2 is SVGAGI (reference sequence). For the CDR3, the DNA is TGTGCCAGCAGTTACCTCCGGGGAGGGGCAAACACTGAAGCTTTCTTT. Protein product: CASSYLRGGANTEAFF.

The V call is TRBV27, the J call TRBJ1-2; D is uncertain. Trimming removed 2 bases at V and 8 bases at J, with 18 bases between. The CDR3 runs to 15 residues. Germline values: CDR1 MNHEY, CDR2 SMNVEV (reference sequence). CDR3 region: CASSLARRAREGYTF. The CDR3 nucleotides are TGTGCCAGCAGTTTAGCTCGTAGGGCGCGGGAAGGCTACACCTTC.